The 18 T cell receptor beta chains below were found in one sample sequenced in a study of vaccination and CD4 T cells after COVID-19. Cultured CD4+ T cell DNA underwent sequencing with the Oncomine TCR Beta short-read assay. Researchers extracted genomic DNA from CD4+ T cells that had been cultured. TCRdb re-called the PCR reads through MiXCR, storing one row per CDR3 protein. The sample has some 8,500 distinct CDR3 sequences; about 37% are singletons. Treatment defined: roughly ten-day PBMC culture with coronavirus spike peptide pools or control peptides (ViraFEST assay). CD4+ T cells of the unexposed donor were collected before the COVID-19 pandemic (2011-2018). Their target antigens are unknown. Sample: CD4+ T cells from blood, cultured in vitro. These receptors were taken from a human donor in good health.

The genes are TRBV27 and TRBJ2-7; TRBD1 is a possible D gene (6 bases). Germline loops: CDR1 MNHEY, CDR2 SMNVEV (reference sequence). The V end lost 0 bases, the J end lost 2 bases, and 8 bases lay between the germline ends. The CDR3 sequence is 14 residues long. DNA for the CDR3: TGTGCCAGCAGTTTATCCCAGGGGACCTACGAGCAGTACTTC. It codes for CASSLSQGTYEQYF.

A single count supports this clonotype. For the CDR3, the DNA is TGTGCCAGCACCGTGGACGAGAGAGAAGCTTTCTTT. Translating gives CASTVDEREAFF. This sequence joins TRBV28 and TRBJ1-1; no firm D call. V lost 7 bases and J lost 8, with 14 bases in between. CDR1 is MDHEN, CDR2 SYDVKM, per germline. The CDR3 is made up of 12 amino acids.

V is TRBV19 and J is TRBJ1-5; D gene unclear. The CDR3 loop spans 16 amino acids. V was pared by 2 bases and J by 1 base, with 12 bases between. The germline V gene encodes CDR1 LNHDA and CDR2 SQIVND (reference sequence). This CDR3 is CASSIRGEGSNQPQHF. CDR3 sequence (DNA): TGTGCCAGTAGTATAAGAGGAGAGGGAAGCAATCAGCCCCAGCATTTT.

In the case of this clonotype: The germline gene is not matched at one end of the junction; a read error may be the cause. The CDR3 nucleotides are TGTGCCGGCAGTATAGGGCCTCTTTACGGCTACACCTTC. Amino acid sequence: CAGSIGPLYGYTF. The chain is built from TRBV28 and TRBJ1-2, with unresolved D. CDR3 length: 13 residues. The germline V gene encodes CDR1 MDHEN and CDR2 SYDVKM.

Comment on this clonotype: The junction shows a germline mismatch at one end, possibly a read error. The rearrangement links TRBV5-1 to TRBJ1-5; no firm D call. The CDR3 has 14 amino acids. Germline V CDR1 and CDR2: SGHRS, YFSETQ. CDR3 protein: CASSLDNGNRPQHF. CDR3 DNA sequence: TGCGCCAGCAGCTTGGATAATGGGAATCGGCCCCAGCATTTT. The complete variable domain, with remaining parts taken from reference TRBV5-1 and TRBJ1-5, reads KAGVTQTPRYLIKTRGQQVTLSCSPISGHRSVSWYQQTPGQGLQFLFEYFSETQRNKGNFPGRFSGRQFSNSRSEMNVSTLELGDSALYLCASSLDNGNRPQHFGDGTRLSIL.

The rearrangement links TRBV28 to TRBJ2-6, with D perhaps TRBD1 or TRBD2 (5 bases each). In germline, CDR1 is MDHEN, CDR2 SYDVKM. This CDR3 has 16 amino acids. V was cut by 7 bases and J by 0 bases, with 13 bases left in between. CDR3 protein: CASKGTDGSGANVLTF. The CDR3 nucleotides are TGTGCCAGCAAAGGGACCGATGGCTCTGGGGCCAACGTCCTGACTTTC.

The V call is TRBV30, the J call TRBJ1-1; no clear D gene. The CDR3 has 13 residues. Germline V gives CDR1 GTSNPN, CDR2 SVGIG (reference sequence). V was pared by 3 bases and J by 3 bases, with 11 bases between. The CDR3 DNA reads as TGTGCCTGGAGCGTCGACTCGTACACTGAAGCTTTCTTT. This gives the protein CAWSVDSYTEAFF.

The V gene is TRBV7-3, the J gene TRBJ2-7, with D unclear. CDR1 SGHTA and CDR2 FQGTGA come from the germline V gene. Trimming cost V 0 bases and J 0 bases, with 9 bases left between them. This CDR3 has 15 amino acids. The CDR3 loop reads CASSLTGTVSYEQYF. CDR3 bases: TGTGCCAGCAGCTTAACGGGTACAGTCTCCTACGAGCAGTACTTC. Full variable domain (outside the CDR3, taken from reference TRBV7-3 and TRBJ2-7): GAGVSQTPSNKVTEKGKYVELRCDPISGHTALYWYRQSLGQGPEFLIYFQGTGAADDSGLPNDRFFAVRPEGSVSTLKIQRTERGDSAVYLCASSLTGTVSYEQYFGPGTRLTVT.

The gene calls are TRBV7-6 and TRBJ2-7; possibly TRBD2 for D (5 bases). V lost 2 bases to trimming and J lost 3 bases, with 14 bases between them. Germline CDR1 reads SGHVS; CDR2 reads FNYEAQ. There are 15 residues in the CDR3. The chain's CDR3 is CASSLWTPPYYEQYF. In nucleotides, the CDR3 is TGTGCCAGCAGCTTATGGACTCCTCCCTACTACGAGCAGTACTTC.

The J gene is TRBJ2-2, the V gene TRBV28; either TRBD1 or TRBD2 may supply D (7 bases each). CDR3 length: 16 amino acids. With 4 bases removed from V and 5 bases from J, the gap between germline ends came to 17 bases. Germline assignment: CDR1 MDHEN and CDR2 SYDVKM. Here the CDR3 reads CASSSQGGGKTGELFF. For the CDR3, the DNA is TGTGCCAGCAGTTCCCAGGGAGGGGGCAAAACCGGGGAGCTGTTTTTT.

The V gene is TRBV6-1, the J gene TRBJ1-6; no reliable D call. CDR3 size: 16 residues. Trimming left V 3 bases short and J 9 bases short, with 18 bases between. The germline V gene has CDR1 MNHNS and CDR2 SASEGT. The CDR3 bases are TGTGCCAGCAGTGACAGAGAGGCCCTACGGGGTTCACCCCTCCACTTT. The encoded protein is CASSDREALRGSPLHF.

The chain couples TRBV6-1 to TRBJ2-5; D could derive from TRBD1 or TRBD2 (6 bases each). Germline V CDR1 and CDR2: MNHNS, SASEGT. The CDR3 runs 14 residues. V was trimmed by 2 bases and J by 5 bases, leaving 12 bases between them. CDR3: CASSERGVGETQYF. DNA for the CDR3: TGTGCCAGCAGTGAAAGGGGGGTAGGGGAGACCCAGTACTTC.

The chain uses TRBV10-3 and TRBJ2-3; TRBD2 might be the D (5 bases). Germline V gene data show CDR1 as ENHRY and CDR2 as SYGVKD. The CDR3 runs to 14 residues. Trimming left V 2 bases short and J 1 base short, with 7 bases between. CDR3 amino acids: CAISEGRGTDTQYF. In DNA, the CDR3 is TGTGCCATCAGTGAGGGGAGAGGCACAGATACGCAGTATTTT.

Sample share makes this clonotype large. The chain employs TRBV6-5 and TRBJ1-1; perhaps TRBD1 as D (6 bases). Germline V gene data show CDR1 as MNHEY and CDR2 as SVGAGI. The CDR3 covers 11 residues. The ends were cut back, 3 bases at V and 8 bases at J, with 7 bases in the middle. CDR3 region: CASSYGQEAFF. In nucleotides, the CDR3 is TGTGCCAGCAGTTATGGACAGGAAGCTTTCTTT.

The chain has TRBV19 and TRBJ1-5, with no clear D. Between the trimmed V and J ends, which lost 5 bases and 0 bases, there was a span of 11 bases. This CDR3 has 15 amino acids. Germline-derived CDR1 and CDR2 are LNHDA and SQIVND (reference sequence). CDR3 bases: TGTGCCAGTAGTTTCCAGTTCTCTAGCAATCAGCCCCAGCATTTT. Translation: CASSFQFSSNQPQHF.

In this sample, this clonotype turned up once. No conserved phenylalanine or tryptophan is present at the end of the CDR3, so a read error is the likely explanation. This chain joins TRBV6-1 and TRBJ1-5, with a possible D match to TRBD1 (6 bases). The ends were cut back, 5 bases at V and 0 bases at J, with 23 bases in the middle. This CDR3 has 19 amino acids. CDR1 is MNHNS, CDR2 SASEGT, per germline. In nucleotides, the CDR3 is TGTGCCAGCAGTCCTCGCAGACAGGAGACGCTATATAGCAATCAGCCCCAGCATCTT. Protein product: CASSPRRQETLYSNQPQHL.

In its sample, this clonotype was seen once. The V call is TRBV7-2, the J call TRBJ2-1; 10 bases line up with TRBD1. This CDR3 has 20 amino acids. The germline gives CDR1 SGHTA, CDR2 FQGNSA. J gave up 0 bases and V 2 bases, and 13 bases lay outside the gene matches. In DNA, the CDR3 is TGTGCCAGCAGCTTAATGGGGCTGGACAGGGGGTATGGCTCCTACAATGAGCAGTTCTTC. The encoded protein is CASSLMGLDRGYGSYNEQFF.

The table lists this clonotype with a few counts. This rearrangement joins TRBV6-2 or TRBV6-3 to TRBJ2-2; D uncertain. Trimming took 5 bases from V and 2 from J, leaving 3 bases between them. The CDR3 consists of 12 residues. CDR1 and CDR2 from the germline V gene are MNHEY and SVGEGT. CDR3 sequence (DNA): TGTGCCAGCAGTACTAACACCGGGGAGCTGTTTTTT. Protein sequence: CASSTNTGELFF.